The 20 T cell receptor beta chains below were found in one sample sequenced in a study of CD8 T cells in ankylosing spondylitis. TCRdb re-derived calls from the 5' RACE reads in MiXCR, one entry per CDR3 protein. This table holds some 150,000 distinct CDR3 sequences, roughly 11% found once. The material sequenced was blood, either unsorted or a sorted T cell fraction (not recorded which). The origin of the receptors is a female donor with ankylosing spondylitis or in good health (not recorded which).

This clonotype occurred many times. This chain joins TRBV5-1 and TRBJ2-7; D not certain. Germline assignment: CDR1 SGHRS and CDR2 YFSETQ. The CDR3 consists of 11 residues. The V end was cut by 0 bases, the J end by 7 bases, with 5 bases between. CDR3 DNA: TGCGCCAGCAGCTTGGGACAAGAGCAGTACTTC. Translated: CASSLGQEQYF. Full variable domain (remainder filled in from reference TRBV5-1 and TRBJ2-7): KAGVTQTPRYLIKTRGQQVTLSCSPISGHRSVSWYQQTPGQGLQFLFEYFSETQRNKGNFPGRFSGRQFSNSRSEMNVSTLELGDSALYLCASSLGQEQYFGPGTRLTVT.

V is TRBV20-1 and J is TRBJ1-1; D is possibly TRBD1 (5 bases). Per the germline V gene, CDR1 is DFQATT and CDR2 is SNEGSKA (reference sequence). The CDR3 sequence is 14 residues long. V shed 4 bases and J shed 5 bases, with 17 bases lying between them. The DNA of the CDR3 is TGCAGTGCTACAACAGGAAGCTGGACGACTGAAGCTTTCTTT. Its protein product is CSATTGSWTTEAFF.

This clonotype was seen at least ten times. The chain has TRBV3-1 and TRBJ2-3; no firm D call. CDR1 and CDR2 from the germline V gene are LGHDT and YNNKEL (reference sequence). The CDR3 sequence is 16 residues long. V gave up 0 bases and J gave up 1 base, with 11 bases separating them. The CDR3 nucleotides read TGTGCCAGCAGCCAAGATCCCCCCACGGGCACAGATACGCAGTATTTT. Protein product: CASSQDPPTGTDTQYF.

The table lists this clonotype with many counts. The V call is TRBV7-7, the J call TRBJ1-5; 8 bases are a match to TRBD1. The V gene end was trimmed by 5 bases and the J gene end by 8 bases; junction bases not matched to a gene: 5. The CDR3 is 13 amino acids. The germline V gene encodes CDR1 SSHAT and CDR2 FNYEAQ (reference sequence). In DNA, the CDR3 is TGTGCCAGCAGCCGAGACAGGGGCGAGCCCCAGCATTTT. Its protein is CASSRDRGEPQHF.

Only a few counts were recorded for this clonotype. This chain connects TRBV18 to TRBJ2-3; tentatively, D is TRBD2 (6 bases). The CDR3 has 12 amino acids. Germline loops: CDR1 KGHSH, CDR2 LQKENI. Trimming took off 3 bases at V and 9 bases at J, with 10 bases between the two ends. CDR3 nucleotides: TGTGCCAGCTCACCTGTTCGGGGGACGCAGTATTTT. Protein product: CASSPVRGTQYF.

This clonotype was recorded at least ten times. In nucleotides, the CDR3 is TGTGCCACCAGACCGGGACAGGGGGCACAAAATTCACCCCTCCACTTT. Its protein is CATRPGQGAQNSPLHF. The chain recombines TRBV15 with TRBJ1-6; the match to TRBD1 covers 12 bases. Germline V gene data show CDR1 as LNHNV and CDR2 as YYDKDF (reference sequence). This CDR3 is built from 16 residues. The V segment lost 6 bases and the J segment 7 bases; nucleotides outside the gene matches: 7.

Ten or more counts support this clonotype. The chain uses TRBV20-1 and TRBJ1-3; D perhaps matches TRBD1 (5 bases). Germline V gives CDR1 DFQATT, CDR2 SNEGSKA (reference sequence). V lost 3 bases, J lost 2 bases, and 14 bases lay in between. The CDR3 consists of 15 residues. The CDR3 sequence: CSAREGLSAGNTIYF. The CDR3 coding sequence is TGCAGTGCTAGGGAGGGGCTCTCGGCTGGAAACACCATATATTTT.

The rearrangement uses TRBV10-2 and TRBJ2-3; 15 nucleotides agree with TRBD2. V lost 8 bases and J lost 3; bases outside the gene matches: 6. Germline assignment: CDR1 WSHSY and CDR2 SAAADI. This CDR3 region has 16 residues. The DNA for the CDR3 is TGCGCCAGCTTGGGACTAGCGGGGGGAAAGACAGATACGCAGTATTTT. It specifies CASLGLAGGKTDTQYF.

To note about this clonotype: This may be a read error: a much more frequent sequence differs by one nucleotide. The J gene is TRBJ2-5, the V gene TRBV3-1, with D tentatively TRBD2 (6 bases). CDR1 and CDR2 from the germline V gene are LGHDT and YNNKEL (reference sequence). This CDR3 contains 18 residues. The CDR3 coding sequence is TGTGCCACCAGCCAAGGTGGTTGGGCGGGGAATTTACGGGAGACCCAGTACTTC. It is translated as CATSQGGWAGNLRETQYF.

V gene TRBV5-1 combines with J gene TRBJ2-1, with D unclear. Trimming cost V 0 bases and J 1 base, with 5 bases left between them. CDR3 length equals 14 residues. Per the germline V gene, CDR1 is SGHRS and CDR2 is YFSETQ. The CDR3 protein is CASSLGVSYNEQFF. The CDR3, as DNA: TGCGCCAGCAGCTTGGGGGTTTCCTACAATGAGCAGTTCTTC.

This clonotype was counted ten times or more. This chain links TRBV5-1 with TRBJ2-7, with D possibly matching TRBD2 (5 bases). The CDR3 is 16 residues long. V was shortened by 0 bases and J by 0 bases, with 13 bases between the two germline ends. Germline CDR1 SGHRS, CDR2 YFSETQ. Here the CDR3 reads CASSLVSGTSSYEQYF. CDR3 DNA sequence: TGCGCCAGCAGCTTGGTGTCGGGAACGAGCTCCTACGAGCAGTACTTC.

This clonotype has ten or more counts. The chain links TRBV20-1 to TRBJ2-3; TRBD2 matches at 11 bases. Trimming at V came to 6 bases and at J to 2 bases, leaving 7 bases not matched to a gene. The CDR3 has 15 amino acids. Looked up from germline, CDR1 is DFQATT and CDR2 is SNEGSKA (reference sequence). The CDR3 loop reads CSARATSGNTDTQYF. The CDR3, as DNA: TGCAGTGCCCGGGCGACTAGCGGGAACACAGATACGCAGTATTTT.

Regarding this clonotype: This may be a read error: a much more frequent sequence differs by one nucleotide. The V gene is TRBV29-1, the J gene TRBJ2-1, with TRBD1 as a possible D gene (5 bases). Looked up from germline, CDR1 is SQVTM and CDR2 is ANQGSEA. This CDR3 region has 12 residues. CDR3 DNA: TGCAGCGTATGGGGCCCCAACAATGAGCGGTTCTTC. Protein: CSVWGPNNERFF.

This clonotype was seen repeatedly, ten times or more. J is TRBJ2-5 and V is TRBV20-1; a possible D gene is TRBD2 (6 bases). This CDR3 contains 13 residues. Trimming stripped 1 base from V and 5 bases from J, with 11 bases between. Germline V gene sequence: CDR1 DFQATT, CDR2 SNEGSKA (reference sequence). The CDR3 DNA is TGCAGTGCTAGAGTTATTGGAGGGGAGACCCAGTACTTC. This gives the protein CSARVIGGETQYF.

With respect to this clonotype: A much larger clone lies one base from this, so it may be a read error. The chain is built from TRBV5-3 and TRBJ2-1, with D possibly TRBD2 on 6 matching bases. TRBV5-3 is an ORF for which the function is uncertain. This CDR3 comprises 16 residues. V shed 2 bases and J shed 11 bases, with 23 bases lying between them. The CDR3 sequence is CARSFGPGTSIIKQFF. In DNA form, the CDR3 reads TGTGCCAGAAGCTTTGGGCCCGGGACTTCAATCATCAAGCAGTTCTTC.

In this sample, this clonotype turned up many times. This rearrangement joins TRBV5-1 to TRBJ2-1; D may be TRBD2 (6 bases). The CDR3 loop spans 15 amino acids. Trimming cost V 1 base and J 3 bases, with 11 bases left between them. CDR1 is SGHRS and CDR2 is YFSETQ in the germline V gene. The CDR3 spells CASSLPAGLYNEQFF. The DNA of the CDR3 is TGCGCCAGCAGCTTGCCAGCGGGCCTCTACAATGAGCAGTTCTTC.

This clonotype has ten or more counts. The chain employs TRBV5-1 and TRBJ2-3; no reliable D call. The germline gives CDR1 SGHRS, CDR2 YFSETQ. The CDR3 is 14 residues long. V was cut by 1 base and J by 6 bases, with 12 bases left in between. Here the CDR3 reads CASSLRSPRDTQYF. The CDR3 DNA reads as TGCGCCAGCAGCTTGCGGAGCCCCCGGGATACGCAGTATTTT.

This clonotype was observed at least ten times. The rearrangement joins TRBV20-1 to TRBJ2-1, with 7 bases identical to TRBD2. V shed 2 bases, J shed 1 base, and the junction held 2 bases outside the gene matches. CDR1 DFQATT and CDR2 SNEGSKA come from the germline V gene (reference sequence). CDR3 length: 14 amino acids. The DNA for the CDR3 is TGCAGTGCTAGACTAGCGGCTTCCTACAATGAGCAGTTCTTC. Protein sequence: CSARLAASYNEQFF.

This clonotype has a count of ten or more. The chain has TRBV20-1 and TRBJ1-5; D unclear. V was clipped by 6 bases and J by 1 base, with 16 bases between them. CDR1 and CDR2 (germline): DFQATT, SNEGSKA (reference sequence). The length of the CDR3 is 15 residues. The CDR3 sequence is CSAREALGSNQPQHF. DNA of the CDR3: TGCAGTGCCCGCGAGGCCCTGGGGAGCAATCAGCCCCAGCATTTT.

V and J are TRBV7-9 and TRBJ2-7; TRBD2 aligns across 7 bases. CDR3 length: 14 amino acids. Germline V gene sequence: CDR1 SEHNR, CDR2 FQNEAQ (reference sequence). With V trimmed by 2 bases and J by 6 bases, 7 bases remained unmatched. CDR3 DNA sequence: TGTGCCAGCAGCTTATTGAGACTAGCAGGCGAGCAGTACTTC. Translating gives CASSLLRLAGEQYF. Drawing the rest from reference TRBV7-9 and TRBJ2-7, the complete variable domain is DTGVSQNPRHKITKRGQNVTFRCDPISEHNRLYWYRQTLGQGPEFLTYFQNEAQLEKSRLLSDRFSAERPKGSFSTLEIQRTEQGDSAMYLCASSLLRLAGEQYFGPGTRLTVT.